This passage covers 20 T cell receptor beta chains from one sample sequenced in a study of cytomegalovirus exposure and HLA in healthy donors. 60 Vbeta and 13 Jbeta primers were used in PCR. TCRdb's table, derived via immunoSEQ multiplex PCR, lists solely in-frame clones and lacks some. The table includes over 150,000 clones, around 86% detected once. The sequenced sample consisted of PBMCs. The origin of the receptors is a woman between 45 and 65 years old in good health and CMV-seropositive.

The chain has TRBV20-1 and TRBJ2-1, with a possible D match to TRBD2 (5 bases). From germline, CDR1 is DFQATT and CDR2 SNEGSKA (reference sequence). This CDR3 contains 11 residues. This CDR3 is CGRDSYNEQFF. As DNA, the CDR3 is TGCGGCCGGGACTCCTACAATGAGCAGTTCTTC.

The V and J genes are TRBV5-4 and TRBJ1-2, with 9 positions matching TRBD1. Germline lookup yields CDR1 SGHNT and CDR2 YYREEE (reference sequence). With V trimmed by 5 bases and J by 7 bases, 9 bases remained unmatched. CDR3 length equals 14 residues. The CDR3: CASRSTGGAGGYTF. The DNA for the CDR3 is TGTGCCAGCAGGTCTACAGGGGGCGCGGGTGGCTACACCTTC.

The chain has TRBV7-2 and TRBJ2-5; 10 positions agree with TRBD2. The end of the DNA aligns better with TRBJ2-7, so the J call may be wrong. Germline V lookup: CDR1 SGHTA, CDR2 FQGNSA. There are 17 residues in the CDR3. The CDR3 is CASTAFVLAGARDEQYF. DNA for the CDR3: TGTGCCAGCACCGCTTTCGTCCTAGCGGGGGCCCGGGACGAGCAGTACTTC.

The chain joins TRBV18 to TRBJ1-6, with D possibly being TRBD1 (5 bases). The CDR3 is made up of 14 amino acids. Germline V gene sequence: CDR1 KGHSH, CDR2 LQKENI. V lost 2 bases and J lost 7, with 9 bases in between. The CDR3 DNA follows: TGTGCCAGCTCACCAACAGGAGACAATTCACCCCTCCACTTT. Its protein is CASSPTGDNSPLHF.

V gene TRBV28 combines with J gene TRBJ1-2; a weak D match, TRBD1 (5 bases). V shed 3 bases and J shed 6 bases, with 11 bases lying between them. The CDR3 length is 13 residues. The V gene's germline CDR1 is MDHEN and CDR2 SYDVKM. The CDR3 DNA follows: TGTGCCAGCAGTTTCGGCAGGGCGGATGGCTACACCTTC. The encoded protein is CASSFGRADGYTF.

This clone was detected a few times. V and J are TRBV28 and TRBJ1-6; 9 positions agree with TRBD1. Germline CDR1 reads MDHEN; CDR2 reads SYDVKM. V lost 7 bases and J lost 10; bases outside the gene matches: 11. The CDR3 sequence is 15 residues long. CDR3 loop: CASTPFRDRDSPLHF. CDR3 DNA sequence: TGTGCCAGCACCCCCTTCCGGGACAGGGACTCACCCCTCCACTTT.

This clone has only one observation. V is TRBV9 and J is TRBJ2-3; 8 positions match TRBD2. The CDR3 runs to 15 residues. CDR1 SGDLS and CDR2 YYNGEE come from the germline V gene. The junction had 5 bases not matched to a gene; V was cut back by 0 bases and J by 5 bases. The CDR3 sequence is CASSVASGSVDTQYF. The CDR3 DNA reads as TGTGCCAGCAGCGTAGCCAGCGGGAGTGTAGATACGCAGTATTTT.

The chain is built from TRBV28 and TRBJ2-5, with 11 nucleotides matching TRBD2. Trimming at V came to 4 bases and at J to 5 bases, leaving 15 bases not matched to a gene. Germline CDR1 is MDHEN and CDR2 is SYDVKM. The CDR3 is 18 amino acids. Here the CDR3 DNA reads TGTGCCAGCAGTTCCTCCCCCCCCTTAGCGGGAGGGCCCGAGACCCAGTACTTC. This sequence encodes CASSSSPPLAGGPETQYF. Together with reference TRBV28 and TRBJ2-5, the CDR3 gives the full variable domain: DVKVTQSSRYLVKRTGEKVFLECVQDMDHENMFWYRQDPGLGLRLIYFSYDVKMKEKGDIPEGYSVSREKKERFSLILESASTNQTSMYLCASSSSPPLAGGPETQYFGPGTRLLVL.

The sample holds one count of this clone. The chain uses TRBV5-1 and TRBJ1-4, with D possibly TRBD1 on 5 matching bases. The germline V gene encodes CDR1 SGHRS and CDR2 YFSETQ. CDR3 size: 16 residues. Trimming shortened V by 0 bases and J by 4 bases, and 13 bases separated the two germline ends. The CDR3, as DNA: TGCGCCAGCAGCTTGGGCCGGGGCGGGGGTAATGAAAAACTGTTTTTT. Protein sequence: CASSLGRGGGNEKLFF.

This chain uses TRBV7-2 with TRBJ1-2; 11 bases match TRBD1. Germline lookup yields CDR1 SGHTA and CDR2 FQGNSA. The CDR3 is 15 amino acids. V trimming: 5 bases; J trimming: 7 bases; junction bases outside the gene matches: 9. This CDR3 is CASSTRTGGESGYTF. The CDR3 DNA reads as TGTGCCAGCAGCACCAGGACAGGGGGCGAATCTGGCTACACCTTC.

The chain joins TRBV18 to TRBJ2-1, with 12 bases matching TRBD1. CDR1 is KGHSH and CDR2 is LQKENI in the germline V gene. CDR3 size: 17 residues. The junction had 13 bases not matched to a gene; V was cut back by 6 bases and J by 7 bases. CDR3 nucleotide sequence: TGTGCCAGCTCGCCCTACACCGGGACAGGGGGCGCGAATGAGCAGTTCTTC. Encoded protein: CASSPYTGTGGANEQFF.

CDR3 in DNA: TGTGCCAGTGTCGGTAGCGGCAAAATCAATGAGCAGTTCTTC. It encodes CASVGSGKINEQFF. This rearrangement joins TRBV28 to TRBJ2-1, with TRBD2 as a possible D gene (6 bases). Germline CDR1 reads MDHEN; CDR2 reads SYDVKM. V lost 9 bases and J lost 6, with 18 bases in between. The CDR3 sequence is 14 residues long.

Concerning this clone: No conserved phenylalanine or tryptophan is present at the end of the CDR3, so a read error is the likely explanation. V is TRBV2 and J is TRBJ2-2, with 7 positions matching TRBD1. Germline CDR1 and CDR2: SNHLY and FYNNEI. This CDR3 region has 17 residues. V lost 3 bases, J lost 1 base, and 8 bases stayed unmatched. The DNA of the CDR3 is TGTGCCAGCAGTGATGATGGGGGACAGATGAACACCGGGGAGCTGTTTTCT. Its protein is CASSDDGGQMNTGELFS.

The V call is TRBV7-8, the J call TRBJ2-2; 9 nucleotides match TRBD1. Germline CDR1 and CDR2: SGHVS and FQNEAQ. The CDR3 is 17 amino acids. The trim removed 3 bases at V and 6 bases at J, leaving 11 bases unmatched. The CDR3 DNA is TGTGCCAGCAGCTTGGACAGGGGAATCGCCAGGTCCGGGGAGCTGTTTTTT. Its protein product is CASSLDRGIARSGELFF. Full variable domain (outside the CDR3, taken from reference TRBV7-8 and TRBJ2-2): GAGVSQSPRYKVAKRGQDVALRCDPISGHVSLFWYQQALGQGPEFLTYFQNEAQLDKSGLPSDRFFAERPEGSVSTLKIQRTQQEDSAVYLCASSLDRGIARSGELFFGEGSRLTVL.

The CDR3 sequence: CASRPQRISSYEQYF. In DNA, the CDR3 is TGTGCCAGCAGGCCACAGCGGATTAGCTCCTACGAGCAGTACTTC. This rearrangement joins TRBV11-2 to TRBJ2-7; the D gene is possibly TRBD2 (5 bases). The germline V gene encodes CDR1 SGHAT and CDR2 FQNNGV. The CDR3 is 15 residues long. V was shortened by 6 bases and J by 0 bases, with 15 bases between the two germline ends. Full variable domain (rest looked up from reference TRBV11-2 and TRBJ2-7): EAGVAQSPRYKIIEKRQSVAFWCNPISGHATLYWYQQILGQGPKLLIQFQNNGVVDDSQLPKDRFSAERLKGVDSTLKIQPAKLEDSAVYLCASRPQRISSYEQYFGPGTRLTVT.

This clone has just a few counts. This chain connects TRBV5-4 to TRBJ1-5; the D gene is possibly TRBD1 (5 bases). This CDR3 spans 15 amino acids. Trimming cost V 2 bases and J 0 bases, with 9 bases left between them. Germline V gives CDR1 SGHNT, CDR2 YYREEE (reference sequence). This chain's CDR3 is CASSLQEFSNQPQHF. DNA of the CDR3: TGTGCCAGCAGCTTACAGGAATTTAGCAATCAGCCCCAGCATTTT.

The rearrangement uses TRBV7-2 and TRBJ1-1, with 8 bases aligning to TRBD1. Germline CDR1 SGHTA, CDR2 FQGNSA. The V and J ends lost 5 bases and 4 bases, in that order; junction bases with no gene match: 9. The CDR3 runs 15 residues. The CDR3 here is CASSPRQGKVTEAFF. The CDR3 nucleotides read TGTGCCAGCAGCCCGAGACAGGGGAAGGTCACTGAAGCTTTCTTT.

As DNA, the CDR3 is TGCGCCAGCAGCCCCGGACTAGCGGGAGCTAGGGAGACCCAGTACTTC. It yields the protein CASSPGLAGARETQYF. The rearrangement uses TRBV5-1 and TRBJ2-5; 13 bases are a match to TRBD2. CDR1 and CDR2 from the germline V gene are SGHRS and YFSETQ. This CDR3 region has 16 residues. Trimming cost V 4 bases and J 5 bases; bases outside gene matches: 8.

The count of this clone is one. The J gene is TRBJ2-7, the V gene TRBV23-1; D gene unclear. TRBV23-1 is placed among ORFs of uncertain function. The length of the CDR3 is 14 residues. Trimming removed 4 bases from V and 1 base from J, with 11 bases in between. In DNA form, the CDR3 reads TGCGCCAGCAGTCCCCGACTGGCGTCCTACGAGCAGTACTTC. Encoded protein: CASSPRLASYEQYF.

The chain carries TRBV27 and TRBJ2-2; 8 bases align to TRBD1. The CDR3 has 15 amino acids. V lost 6 bases, J lost 6 bases, and 9 bases stayed unmatched. CDR1 and CDR2 from the germline V gene are MNHEY and SMNVEV (reference sequence). CDR3 DNA: TGTGCCAGCAGGCCCTGGACAGGGACCGCCGGGGAGCTGTTTTTT. Protein sequence: CASRPWTGTAGELFF.